One sample yielded the 30 T cell receptor beta chains listed below, sequenced in a study of blood T cell repertoires in COVID-19 (TCRdb year 2020). Library method: the immunoSEQ multiplex PCR assay. The clones in this table, taken by TCRdb from immuneACCESS, are in-frame only. Not every clone is retained; where verified, under half of the shortfall comes from an unresolved V gene, and the cause of the rest is unknown. Within this sample are under 300,000 clones, with 75% to 90% of them counted one time only. The ten largest account for about 4.3% of the sample. Sample: peripheral blood. The receptor source for this set is a man aged 60 to 75 who had recovered from COVID-19.

V usage is TRBV5-1 and J usage is TRBJ2-6; D not resolved. This CDR3 region has 14 residues. The V and J ends lost 5 bases and 0 bases respectively, with 6 bases between them. The germline CDR1 and CDR2 sequences are SGHRS and YFSETQ. The DNA for the CDR3 is TGCGCCAGCAGTTTAATCTCTGGGGCCAACGTCCTGACTTTC. Translated: CASSLISGANVLTF.

The chain links TRBV9 to TRBJ1-6; D remains ambiguous. The V and J ends lost 0 bases and 9 bases respectively, with 10 bases between them. The CDR3 is made up of 14 amino acids. Looked up from germline, CDR1 is SGDLS and CDR2 is YYNGEE. CDR3 sequence reads: CASSVGLLGSPLHF. As DNA, the CDR3 is TGTGCCAGCAGCGTAGGACTCTTGGGTTCACCCCTCCACTTT.

V is TRBV3-1 (or the pseudogene TRBV3-2) and J is TRBJ2-7; D perhaps matches TRBD1 (7 bases). The CDR3 contains 15 residues. Looked up from germline, CDR1 is LGHDT and CDR2 is YNNKEL (reference sequence). V was cut by 1 base and J by 2 bases, with 12 bases left in between. CDR3 amino acids: CASSQAPRGAYEQYF. The CDR3 DNA follows: TGTGCCAGCAGCCAAGCCCCCAGGGGGGCCTACGAGCAGTACTTC.

DNA for the CDR3: TGTGCCAGCATTAGCGGGGGGAGCTCCTACGAGCAGTACTTC. The encoded protein is CASISGGSSYEQYF. The rearrangement joins TRBV6-5 to TRBJ2-7, with 10 bases that match TRBD2. Germline CDR1 and CDR2: MNHEY and SVGAGI. Trimming at V came to 7 bases and at J to 0 bases, leaving 3 bases not matched to a gene. The CDR3 is 14 amino acids.

This rearrangement joins TRBV5-1 to TRBJ2-5, with 12 bases lining up with TRBD2. The germline CDR1 and CDR2 sequences are SGHRS and YFSETQ. The CDR3 runs 15 residues. With 4 bases clipped from V and 5 bases from J, the junction kept 6 bases outside the gene matches. CDR3 DNA: TGCGCCAGCAGCAACGGACTAGCGGGATATGAGACCCAGTACTTC. It encodes CASSNGLAGYETQYF.

V is TRBV9 and J is TRBJ1-1; 8 bases are a match to TRBD1. Germline V gene lookup returns CDR1 SGDLS and CDR2 YYNGEE. The CDR3 has 15 residues. Trimming cost V 0 bases and J 10 bases; bases outside gene matches: 11. This chain's CDR3 is CASSVGPGQGFRAFF. CDR3 sequence (DNA): TGTGCCAGCAGCGTAGGCCCCGGACAGGGTTTCCGAGCTTTCTTT.

The V and J genes are TRBV7-6 and TRBJ2-2; 14 nucleotides match TRBD2. Germline lookup yields CDR1 SGHVS and CDR2 FNYEAQ. This CDR3 has 18 amino acids. Trimming removed 5 bases from V and 3 bases from J; junction bases left unmatched: 8. This CDR3 is CASSQRLAGGPDTGELFF. Written as DNA, the CDR3 is TGTGCCAGCAGCCAGAGACTAGCGGGAGGGCCGGACACCGGGGAGCTGTTTTTT.

This chain joins TRBV5-8 and TRBJ2-1, with 7 bases that match TRBD1. J lost 2 bases, V lost 3 bases, and 5 bases had no gene match. The CDR3 is made up of 15 amino acids. Germline V gene sequence: CDR1 SGHTS, CDR2 YDEGEE. The CDR3 DNA reads as TGTGCCAGCAGCTCGACAGGGAATCCCTACAATGAGCAGTTCTTC. Protein sequence: CASSSTGNPYNEQFF.

V usage is TRBV30 and J usage is TRBJ2-1; 8 nucleotides match TRBD2. Per germline, CDR1 GTSNPN and CDR2 SVGIG (reference sequence). With 3 bases clipped from V and 5 bases from J, the junction kept 3 bases outside the gene matches. This CDR3 is built from 13 residues. The CDR3 DNA is TGTGCCTGGAGCGGGGGGGCGAACAATGAGCAGTTCTTC. As protein: CAWSGGANNEQFF.

The chain employs TRBV7-9 and TRBJ2-1, with D possibly matching TRBD1 (6 bases). V dropped 1 base and J dropped 7 bases, with 14 bases sitting between them. This CDR3 has 15 residues. Germline assignment: CDR1 SEHNR and CDR2 FQNEAQ (reference sequence). CDR3 residues: CASSLGRTVSNEQFF. The CDR3 DNA reads TGTGCCAGCAGCTTAGGCCGGACAGTAAGTAATGAGCAGTTCTTC.

The CDR3 reads CASSPRQGRVTPDTQYF. The CDR3 region has the DNA TGTGCCAGCAGCCCACGACAGGGGCGAGTAACCCCAGATACGCAGTATTTT. The rearrangement joins TRBV7-9 to TRBJ2-3, with 8 nucleotides matching TRBD1. This CDR3 has 17 amino acids. J was trimmed by 4 bases and V by 5 bases; bases with no gene match: 14. CDR1 and CDR2 (germline): SEHNR, FQNEAQ (reference sequence).

This rearrangement joins TRBV5-5 to TRBJ2-1; 11 bases map to TRBD2. V was pared by 3 bases and J by 6 bases, with 5 bases of the junction left unmatched. The CDR3 is 15 amino acids. Germline V CDR1 and CDR2: SGHKS, YYEKEE (reference sequence). In nucleotides, the CDR3 is TGTGCCAGCAGCTCCGGGACTAGCGGCCCCAATGAGCAGTTCTTC. Its protein is CASSSGTSGPNEQFF.

The J gene is TRBJ1-1, the V gene TRBV20-1; D remains ambiguous. The germline CDR1 and CDR2 sequences are DFQATT and SNEGSKA (reference sequence). Trimming removed 3 bases from V and 3 bases from J, with 5 bases in between. The CDR3 extends over 11 amino acids. CDR3 DNA: TGCAGTGCTAGTGTAGACACTGAAGCTTTCTTT. Its protein product is CSASVDTEAFF.

V is TRBV30 and J is TRBJ1-1, with D possibly being TRBD1 (6 bases). The CDR3 consists of 16 residues. In germline, CDR1 is GTSNPN, CDR2 SVGIG (reference sequence). Between the trimmed V and J ends, which lost 4 bases and 4 bases, there was a span of 22 bases. The DNA for the CDR3 is TGTGCCTGGAATTCCGGATTGACAGGTAGGGGCACTGAAGCTTTCTTT. The encoded protein is CAWNSGLTGRGTEAFF.

This chain uses TRBV5-6 with TRBJ2-3, with D tentatively TRBD1 (6 bases). Germline lookup yields CDR1 SGHDT and CDR2 YYEEEE. The CDR3 contains 13 residues. Between the trimmed V and J ends, which lost 5 bases and 8 bases, there was a span of 15 bases. The DNA of the CDR3 is TGTGCCAGCAGATCGAAAGACAGGTCTACGCAGTATTTT. This encodes CASRSKDRSTQYF.

The count of this clone is one. The rearrangement links TRBV27 to TRBJ2-7; TRBD1 matches 7 bases. The CDR3 is 14 residues long. In germline, CDR1 is MNHEY, CDR2 SMNVEV (reference sequence). With V trimmed by 6 bases and J by 4 bases, 9 bases remained unmatched. CDR3 amino acids: CASRLGTATYEQYF. The CDR3 DNA reads as TGTGCCAGCAGGCTAGGGACAGCAACGTACGAGCAGTACTTC.

The CDR3 DNA reads as TGTGCCTACGGACAGGGGGCCGGGGAGCTGTTTTTT. Translation gives CAYGQGAGELFF. The chain uses TRBV30 and TRBJ2-2, with 10 bases that match TRBD1. The CDR3 is 12 residues long. V gave up 7 bases and J gave up 6 bases; unmatched junction bases: 2. The germline CDR1 and CDR2 sequences are GTSNPN and SVGIG (reference sequence).

This clone was counted only a few times. The J gene is TRBJ2-7, the V gene TRBV5-4, with 8 positions matching TRBD2. V dropped 4 bases and J dropped 10; count of bases not matched to a gene: 16. CDR1 SGHNT and CDR2 YYREEE come from the germline V gene (reference sequence). CDR3 size: 15 residues. CDR3 bases: TGTGCCAGCAGCGTGGCTAGCGGGCAACTCTTCGAACAGTACTTC. Translation gives CASSVASGQLFEQYF.

The V call is TRBV30, the J call TRBJ1-6; D is possibly TRBD1 (5 bases). Germline V lookup: CDR1 GTSNPN, CDR2 SVGIG (reference sequence). The CDR3 runs to 13 residues. V was pared by 1 base and J by 6 bases, with 7 bases between. CDR3 in DNA: TGTGCCTGGAGTGCGCAGGGTAATTCACCCCTCCACTTT. Protein sequence: CAWSAQGNSPLHF.

The rearrangement joins TRBV9 to TRBJ1-6; 10 positions agree with TRBD1. Germline-derived CDR1 and CDR2 are SGDLS and YYNGEE. Unmatched junction bases numbered 5, after V lost 3 bases and J lost 5 bases. The CDR3 runs 16 residues. CDR3 bases: TGTGCCAGCAGCGGCCCCGGGACAGGGGATAATTCACCCCTCCACTTT. It codes for CASSGPGTGDNSPLHF.

The gene calls are TRBV5-1 and TRBJ2-5; D is uncertain. V was clipped by 1 base and J by 0 bases, with 16 bases between them. Germline assignment: CDR1 SGHRS and CDR2 YFSETQ. The length of the CDR3 is 17 residues. The CDR3 region has the DNA TGCGCCAGCAGCTTGACCGGGTACGAAGAGGACCAAGAGACCCAGTACTTC. Translated: CASSLTGYEEDQETQYF. Drawing the rest from reference TRBV5-1 and TRBJ2-5, the complete variable domain is KAGVTQTPRYLIKTRGQQVTLSCSPISGHRSVSWYQQTPGQGLQFLFEYFSETQRNKGNFPGRFSGRQFSNSRSEMNVSTLELGDSALYLCASSLTGYEEDQETQYFGPGTRLLVL.

This clone was recorded a few times. The chain recombines TRBV5-1 with TRBJ2-2; TRBD1 might be the D (6 bases). This CDR3 region has 16 residues. CDR1 is SGHRS, CDR2 YFSETQ, per germline. V lost 2 bases and J lost 4, with 15 bases in between. CDR3 amino acids: CASSFPTGEGTGELFF. The CDR3 DNA sequence: TGCGCCAGCAGCTTTCCGACAGGCGAGGGCACCGGGGAGCTGTTTTTT. The full variable domain, its missing parts supplied by reference TRBV5-1 and TRBJ2-2, is KAGVTQTPRYLIKTRGQQVTLSCSPISGHRSVSWYQQTPGQGLQFLFEYFSETQRNKGNFPGRFSGRQFSNSRSEMNVSTLELGDSALYLCASSFPTGEGTGELFFGEGSRLTVL.

This clone was counted between two and nine times. This chain joins TRBV11-2 and TRBJ2-2, with D perhaps TRBD1 (6 bases). This CDR3 contains 16 residues. The germline V gene has CDR1 SGHAT and CDR2 FQNNGV. V shed 5 bases and J shed 4 bases, with 17 bases lying between them. The CDR3: CASSKDRTDFTGELFF. The DNA for the CDR3 is TGTGCCAGCAGCAAAGACCGGACAGACTTCACCGGGGAGCTGTTTTTT.

This chain links TRBV5-1 with TRBJ2-3; the match to TRBD1 covers 10 bases. This CDR3 has 15 amino acids. Germline CDR1 SGHRS, CDR2 YFSETQ. Losses at the gene ends were 4 bases for V and 7 bases for J; bases not matched to a gene: 9. CDR3 DNA: TGCGCCAGCAGCAACCGGGACAGGGGCATGCATACGCAGTATTTT. It translates to CASSNRDRGMHTQYF. Complete variable domain (other parts from reference TRBV5-1 and TRBJ2-3): KAGVTQTPRYLIKTRGQQVTLSCSPISGHRSVSWYQQTPGQGLQFLFEYFSETQRNKGNFPGRFSGRQFSNSRSEMNVSTLELGDSALYLCASSNRDRGMHTQYFGPGTRLTVL.

This chain joins TRBV19 and TRBJ1-4, with D possibly matching TRBD1 (5 bases). The germline gives CDR1 LNHDA, CDR2 SQIVND (reference sequence). V was shortened by 7 bases and J by 5 bases, with 14 bases between the two germline ends. CDR3 length: 14 amino acids. The CDR3 DNA reads as TGTGCCAGTAAGTCGGGGACTCTCAATGAAAAACTGTTTTTT. Translated: CASKSGTLNEKLFF.

This clone was seen more than once but under ten times. CDR3 loop: CASSLGTVINYGYTF. The CDR3 DNA reads as TGTGCCAGCAGCTTGGGGACAGTTATTAACTATGGCTACACCTTC. This chain links TRBV5-4 with TRBJ1-2, with D possibly matching TRBD1 (6 bases). V was cut by 0 bases and J by 1 base, with 10 bases left in between. CDR1 is SGHNT, CDR2 YYREEE, per germline (reference sequence). The CDR3 is 15 residues long.

This clone appeared a few times. The rearrangement joins TRBV27 to TRBJ1-2, with a weak D call TRBD1 (5 bases). This CDR3 comprises 15 residues. V was shortened by 4 bases and J by 7 bases, with 19 bases between the two germline ends. The germline gives CDR1 MNHEY, CDR2 SMNVEV (reference sequence). This chain's CDR3 is CASSSPSRDLGGYTF. CDR3 DNA: TGTGCCAGCAGTTCCCCCTCCAGGGATCTGGGTGGCTACACCTTC.

The chain uses TRBV7-2 and TRBJ2-5; 7 bases map to TRBD1. V shed 5 bases, J shed 4 bases, and the junction held 10 bases outside the gene matches. This CDR3 contains 15 residues. In germline, CDR1 is SGHTA, CDR2 FQGNSA. CDR3 sequence reads: CASSAQTGFGETQYF. Written as DNA, the CDR3 is TGTGCCAGCAGCGCGCAGACAGGGTTCGGAGAGACCCAGTACTTC. The whole variable domain, remainder taken from reference TRBV7-2 and TRBJ2-5, is GAGVSQSPSNKVTEKGKDVELRCDPISGHTALYWYRQSLGQGLEFLIYFQGNSAPDKSGLPSDRFSAERTGGSVSTLTIQRTQQEDSAVYLCASSAQTGFGETQYFGPGTRLLVL.

This chain joins TRBV12-3 or TRBV12-4 and TRBJ2-5; no clear D. The CDR3 loop spans 13 amino acids. V lost 7 bases and J 7 bases, leaving 16 bases between the germline ends. The CDR3 DNA is TGTGCCAGCACTTTGGGCCAGGTTGGGACCCAGTACTTC. Amino acids: CASTLGQVGTQYF.

The rearrangement joins TRBV12-5 to TRBJ2-5; 7 bases map to TRBD1. Germline CDR1 LGHNT, CDR2 FRNRAP. V was clipped by 6 bases and J by 1 base; unmatched bases: 8. The CDR3 has 15 residues. As DNA, the CDR3 is TGTGCTAGTGGCAAAGGGGGCGGCTTCCAAGAGACCCAGTACTTC. Translated, it gives CASGKGGGFQETQYF.